The sequence of this T cell receptor beta chain was determined in a study of cytomegalovirus exposure and HLA in healthy donors. This CDR3 contains 15 residues. Germline loops: CDR1 MDHEN, CDR2 SYDVKM. With 10 bases removed from V and 3 bases from J, the gap between germline ends came to 19 bases. PCR primers comprised 60 Vbeta and 13 Jbeta primers. Clones were sequenced by immunoSEQ multiplex PCR, and TCRdb holds only the in-frame ones, with some missing. This table has 60,000 to 90,000 clones, roughly two thirds appearing once. The J gene is TRBJ1-5, the V gene TRBV28; D is possibly TRBD1 (6 bases). This clonotype was sampled from a man aged 40-55 years in good health and CMV-seropositive. The material sequenced was PBMCs. The CDR3: CATNPPGQDNQPQHF. DNA for the CDR3: TGTGCCACAAATCCCCCGGGACAAGACAATCAGCCCCAGCATTTT. The entire variable domain, with the rest obtained from reference TRBV28 and TRBJ1-5, is as follows: DVKVTQSSRYLVKRTGEKVFLECVQDMDHENMFWYRQDPGLGLRLIYFSYDVKMKEKGDIPEGYSVSREKKERFSLILESASTNQTSMYLCATNPPGQDNQPQHFGDGTRLSIL.